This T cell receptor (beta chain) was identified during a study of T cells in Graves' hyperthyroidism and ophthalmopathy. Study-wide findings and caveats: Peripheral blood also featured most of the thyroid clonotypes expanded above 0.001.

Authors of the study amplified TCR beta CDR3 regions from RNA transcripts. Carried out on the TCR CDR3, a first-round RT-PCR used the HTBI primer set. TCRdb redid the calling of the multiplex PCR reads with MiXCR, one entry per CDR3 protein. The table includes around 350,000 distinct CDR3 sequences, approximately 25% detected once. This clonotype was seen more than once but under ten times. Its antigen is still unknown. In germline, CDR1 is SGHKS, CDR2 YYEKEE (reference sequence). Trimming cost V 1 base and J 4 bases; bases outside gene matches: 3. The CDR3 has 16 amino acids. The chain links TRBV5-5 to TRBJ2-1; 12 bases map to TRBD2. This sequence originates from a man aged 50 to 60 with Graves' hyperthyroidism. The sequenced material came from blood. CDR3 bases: TGTGCCAGCAGCTTGTTCCTAGCGGGAGGGTACAATGAGCAGTTCTTC. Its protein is CASSLFLAGGYNEQFF.